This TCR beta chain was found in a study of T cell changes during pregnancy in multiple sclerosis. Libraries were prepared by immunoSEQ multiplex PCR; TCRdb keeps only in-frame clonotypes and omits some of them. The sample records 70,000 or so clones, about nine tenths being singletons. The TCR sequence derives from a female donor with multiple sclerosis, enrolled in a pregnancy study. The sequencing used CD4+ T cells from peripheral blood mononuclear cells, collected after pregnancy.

CDR3 in amino acids: CASSITANTEAFF. CDR3 DNA sequence: TGTGCCAGTAGTATAACAGCTAACACTGAAGCTTTCTTT. V gene TRBV19 combines with J gene TRBJ1-1; D gene ambiguous. CDR3 length: 13 residues. The germline gives CDR1 LNHDA, CDR2 SQIVND (reference sequence). Trimming cost V 2 bases and J 2 bases, with 6 bases left between them.